This TCR beta chain was retrieved from a study of siplizumab effects on memory and regulatory T cells. With respect to this clone: Antigen: not known.

Per-sample assaying covered 95,000 to 100,000 TCR templates. The data were produced by immunoSEQ multiplex PCR, yet TCRdb's version contains in-frame clones alone and is incomplete. This table has 90,000 to 130,000 clones, around 90% appearing once. Findings and caveats of the study: The drug siplizumab significantly decreased the alloreactive sequences that could be traced to unstimulated CD4+ memory cells. Memory cells seemed less diverse than naive T cells, which seemed major alloresponse contributors. The Treg-derived share of mappable alloreactive CD4+ clones averaged approximately 71% with siplizumab and 25% to 30% in controls.

This CDR3 region has 14 residues. V lost 4 bases and J 6 bases, leaving 13 bases between the germline ends. The germline gives CDR1 MGHRA, CDR2 YSYEKL. Source material: CD4+ T cells sorted from blood. J is TRBJ2-1 and V is TRBV4-1, with D unresolved. The receptor's source is a human donor in good health. The CDR3 region is CASSRALETNEQFF. Here the CDR3 DNA reads TGCGCCAGCAGCCGGGCCCTAGAGACCAATGAGCAGTTCTTC.